The clone carrying this T cell receptor (beta chain) qualifies as medium-sized. Its antigen is unknown. Study-wide results and caveats: In terms of TCR gene usage, tumor memory CD4+ T cells clustered together with blood and lymph node memory CD4+ cells, as well as with lymph node naive CD4+ cells. Tumor Tregs overlapped most with tumor, then blood, naive CD4+ cells.

TCRdb reprocessed the multiplex PCR reads with MiXCR, giving one entry per CDR3 protein. Here the sample spans 2,000 to 2,500 distinct CDR3 sequences, over 1% being singletons. Cells sorted as Tregs were CD4+, CD25+ and CD127-/low. The sample was tumor-infiltrating Tregs sorted from the breast tumor. The sequence came from a female donor with breast cancer.

The CDR3 region has the DNA TGTGCCAGCAGTTTAGGACAGAACTATGGCTACACCTTC. Amino acids: CASSLGQNYGYTF. The V gene is TRBV12-3 or TRBV12-4, the J gene TRBJ1-2; D might be TRBD1 (5 bases). This CDR3 contains 13 residues. The V gene lost 1 base and the J gene lost 2 bases, with 5 bases spanning the gap.